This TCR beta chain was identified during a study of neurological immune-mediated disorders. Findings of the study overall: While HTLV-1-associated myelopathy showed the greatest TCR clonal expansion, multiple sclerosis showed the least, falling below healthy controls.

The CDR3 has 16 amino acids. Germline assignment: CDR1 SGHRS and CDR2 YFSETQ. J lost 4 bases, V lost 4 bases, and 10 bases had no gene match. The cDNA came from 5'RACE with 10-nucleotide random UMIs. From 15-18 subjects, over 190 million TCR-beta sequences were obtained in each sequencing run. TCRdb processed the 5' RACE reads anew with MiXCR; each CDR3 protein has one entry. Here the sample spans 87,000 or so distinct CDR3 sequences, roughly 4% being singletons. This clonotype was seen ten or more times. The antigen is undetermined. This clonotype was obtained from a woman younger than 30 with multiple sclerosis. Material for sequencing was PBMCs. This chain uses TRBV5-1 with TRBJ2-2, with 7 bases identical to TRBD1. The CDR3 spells CASSGSQGDGTGELFF. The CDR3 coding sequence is TGCGCCAGCAGCGGCTCCCAGGGGGATGGCACCGGGGAGCTGTTTTTT.